This T cell receptor beta chain was observed in a study of T-cell memory formation after mild COVID-19. This clonotype was detected a few times. This CDR3 is built from 12 residues. Deletions cut 8 bases from V and 5 bases from J, with 12 bases between. The germline CDR1 and CDR2 sequences are ENHRY and SYGVKD. TCRdb independently ran MiXCR on the 5' RACE reads; one entry per CDR3 protein. The sample carries about 400,000 distinct CDR3 sequences, more than 20% recorded once. Sequences were obtained from PBMCs or a T cell subset sorted from them (not recorded which). The chain has TRBV10-3 and TRBJ2-5, with TRBD2 as a possible D gene (7 bases). The sequence derives from an adult woman who had mild COVID-19 (a few samples of this study predate the infection). Cell type and time point are not known. In DNA form, the CDR3 reads TGTGCCATCCGCGGGGGCGCGGAGACCCAGTACTTC. As protein: CAIRGGAETQYF.